This T cell receptor beta chain was sequenced in a study of blood T cell repertoires in COVID-19. In the study overall: The cDNA or gDNA used as material had been derived from T cells, B-cell-depleted T cells, or PBMCs.

The authors' processing: By means of reference gene primer amplification, nucleated cell counts were estimated. Profiling relied on immunoSEQ multiplex PCR, and the TCRdb table lists in-frame clones only, not all of them. V, J and clone size are taken as reported in that table, and D and trimming were inferred from the DNA itself. Of 30,000 to 40,000 clones listed, 65% to 90% were seen once; the top ten hold just over 5.5%. Germline CDR1 is DFQATT and CDR2 is SNEGSKA (reference sequence). The CDR3 contains 15 residues. V shed 3 bases and J shed 5 bases, with 17 bases lying between them. Material: peripheral blood. This clonotype was sampled from a woman aged 80 or over with active or convalescent COVID-19. The rearrangement joins TRBV20-1 to TRBJ1-5; tentative D call: TRBD1 (6 bases). CDR3 residues: CSASMSQGGYQPQHF. For the CDR3, the DNA is TGCAGTGCTAGTATGTCACAGGGTGGGTATCAGCCCCAGCATTTT.